The present TCR beta chain was sequenced within a study of vaccination and CD4 T cells after COVID-19. Whole-study context: In the convalescent group, nasal swab PCR was SARS-CoV-2 positive; about nine cases were mild and one severe.

Treatment reported: approximately 10-day PBMC culture with coronavirus spike peptide pools or control peptides (ViraFEST assay). This CDR3 is built from 13 residues. J lost 7 bases, V lost 6 bases, and 4 bases had no gene match. Cultured CD4+ T cell DNA was sequenced using the Oncomine TCR Beta short-read assay. Researchers extracted genomic DNA from CD4+ T cells that had been cultured. One entry per CDR3 protein, called by TCRdb with MiXCR from the PCR reads. The sample yields about 11,000 distinct CDR3 sequences, about 57% seen once. About this clonotype: Its antigen is undetermined.

The receptor comes from a human donor who had recovered from COVID-19. The J gene is TRBJ2-1, the V gene TRBV12-3 or TRBV12-4, with TRBD1 identical over 9 bases. Material for sequencing was CD4+ T cells from blood, cultured in vitro. This CDR3 reads CASRNRGLNEQFF. The CDR3 coding sequence is TGTGCCAGCAGAAACAGGGGGCTTAATGAGCAGTTCTTC.